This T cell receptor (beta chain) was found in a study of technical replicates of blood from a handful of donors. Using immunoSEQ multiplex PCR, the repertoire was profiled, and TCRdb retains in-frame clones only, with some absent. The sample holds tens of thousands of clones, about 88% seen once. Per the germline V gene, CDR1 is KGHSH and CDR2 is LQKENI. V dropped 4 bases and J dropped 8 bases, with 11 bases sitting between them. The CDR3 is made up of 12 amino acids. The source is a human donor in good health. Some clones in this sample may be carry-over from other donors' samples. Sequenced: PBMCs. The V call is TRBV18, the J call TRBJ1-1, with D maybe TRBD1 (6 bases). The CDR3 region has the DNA TGTGCCAGCTCACGACAGGACCCCGAAGCTTTCTTT. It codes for CASSRQDPEAFF.